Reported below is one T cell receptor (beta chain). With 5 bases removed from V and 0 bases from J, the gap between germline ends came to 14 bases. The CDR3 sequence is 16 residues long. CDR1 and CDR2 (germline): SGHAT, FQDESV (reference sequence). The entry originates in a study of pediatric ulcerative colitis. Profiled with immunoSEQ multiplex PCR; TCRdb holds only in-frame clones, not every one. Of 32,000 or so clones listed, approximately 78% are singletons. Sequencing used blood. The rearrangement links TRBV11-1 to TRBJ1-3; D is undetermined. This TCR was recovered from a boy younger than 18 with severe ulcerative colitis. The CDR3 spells CASSAATSASGNTIYF. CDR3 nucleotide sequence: TGTGCCAGCAGCGCGGCGACATCCGCCTCTGGAAACACCATATATTTT.